This is a list of T cell receptor beta chains from one sample in a study of cytomegalovirus exposure and HLA in healthy donors. The data were produced by immunoSEQ multiplex PCR, yet TCRdb's version contains in-frame clones alone and is incomplete. This repertoire shows tens of thousands of clones, around 81% found once; its top ten account for around 5.8%. Sequenced: PBMCs. These receptors came from a male donor in good health and CMV-seropositive. The CDR3 runs from the conserved cysteine through the conserved F or W. The D gene is left open where the match is weak. The listing skips clone size in some rows; elsewhere it reads once, few, many or a size class.

d_call	clone_size	v_call	j_call	cdr3_aa	cdr3_nt
TRBD1	-	TRBV6-5	TRBJ2-7	CASSLTGVPYEQYF	TGTGCCAGCAGTTTGACAGGGGTTCCCTACGAGCAGTACTTC
-	-	TRBV10-3	TRBJ1-4	CAISETSNNEKLFF	TGTGCCATCAGTGAGACGTCTAATAATGAAAAACTGTTTTTT
TRBD1	-	TRBV28	TRBJ2-1	CASRGDSLRRNEQFF	TGTGCCAGCAGGGGGGACAGTCTCCGTCGCAATGAGCAGTTCTTC
-	-	TRBV28	TRBJ2-5	CASGELVGETQYF	TGTGCCAGTGGGGAACTAGTCGGTGAGACCCAGTACTTC
-	-	TRBV6-1	TRBJ2-7	CASIRDLSYEQYF	TGTGCCAGCATCCGCGATCTCTCCTACGAGCAGTACTTC
-	once	TRBV19	TRBJ2-3	CASSMWEGTDTQYF	TGTGCCAGTAGTATGTGGGAGGGCACAGATACGCAGTATTTT
TRBD2	-	TRBV11-3	TRBJ2-3	CASSPGGSGIGDTQYF	TGTGCCAGCAGCCCCGGGGGTAGCGGGATTGGAGATACGCAGTATTTT
-	-	TRBV4-1	TRBJ2-3	CASSQDPERVTDTQYF	TGCGCCAGCAGCCAAGATCCTGAGAGGGTCACAGATACGCAGTATTTT
-	-	TRBV2	TRBJ1-3	CASGGSGNTIYF	TGTGCCAGCGGGGGGTCTGGAAACACCATATATTTT
TRBD2	-	TRBV7-3	TRBJ2-2	CASSSYSSGGAGELFF	TGTGCCAGCAGCTCTTACTCTAGCGGGGGAGCCGGGGAGCTGTTTTTT
TRBD2	-	TRBV5-1	TRBJ2-1	CASSRTSGGNEQFF	TGCGCCAGCAGCCGAACTAGCGGGGGTAATGAGCAGTTCTTC
TRBD1	-	TRBV5-1	TRBJ1-1	CASSWTGDGTEAFF	TGCGCCAGCAGCTGGACAGGGGATGGGACTGAAGCTTTCTTT
-	-	TRBV6-5	TRBJ2-2	CASRRAGARELFF	TGTGCCAGCAGACGGGCGGGGGCCCGCGAGCTGTTTTTT
TRBD2	-	TRBV5-8	TRBJ2-1	CASRVGLAGYNEQFF	TGTGCCAGCAGGGTGGGACTAGCGGGTTACAATGAGCAGTTCTTC
TRBD2	-	TRBV5-4	TRBJ2-5	CASSLELAGGKTQYF	TGTGCCAGCAGCTTGGAACTAGCGGGGGGGAAGACCCAGTACTTC
-	-	TRBV6-5	TRBJ1-1	CASSYFAGGAGTEAFF	TGTGCCAGCAGTTACTTTGCGGGGGGCGCGGGCACTGAAGCTTTCTTT
-	once	TRBV4-3	TRBJ1-1	CASSQGEGLRTEAFF	TGCGCCAGCAGCCAAGGGGAGGGGCTGAGGACTGAAGCTTTCTTT
-	-	TRBV29-1	TRBJ2-7	CSVPGVPGYEQYF	TGCAGCGTCCCAGGGGTCCCGGGGTACGAGCAGTACTTC
-	-	TRBV15	TRBJ1-1	CATSRTGNTEAFF	TGTGCCACCAGCAGGACAGGGAACACTGAAGCTTTCTTT
-	-	TRBV2	TRBJ2-2	CASIDVRVSAGELFF	TGTGCCAGCATAGATGTCAGGGTGTCAGCCGGGGAGCTGTTTTTT
TRBD2	once	TRBV2	TRBJ2-1	CASSGGGSGDVHYNEQFF	TGTGCCAGCAGCGGGGGGGGTAGCGGCGATGTTCACTACAATGAGCAGTTCTTC
TRBD1	-	TRBV6-4	TRBJ1-5	CAPNSKSHLRQGAGQPQHF	TGTGCCCCCAACTCTAAATCTCATCTGAGACAGGGGGCAGGACAGCCCCAGCATTTT
-	-	TRBV18	TRBJ1-2	CASSPPAGAGGYTF	TGTGCCAGCTCACCACCGGCAGGGGCGGGTGGCTACACCTTC
TRBD2	-	TRBV5-4	TRBJ2-1	CASSTLGLAAYNEQFF	TGTGCCAGCAGCACCCTCGGACTAGCGGCTTACAATGAGCAGTTCTTC
TRBD1	-	TRBV7-8	TRBJ2-5	CASTRDREKETQYF	TGTGCCAGCACCCGGGACAGGGAAAAAGAGACCCAGTACTTC
-	few	TRBV4-3	TRBJ2-1	CASSQGQGLNEQFF	TGCGCCAGCAGCCAAGGGCAGGGTCTCAATGAGCAGTTCTTC
TRBD2	few	TRBV6-5	TRBJ2-5	CASSYGGGAQETQYF	TGTGCCAGCAGTTACGGCGGGGGGGCTCAGGAGACCCAGTACTTC
-	few	TRBV7-6	TRBJ1-1	CASSSPEGTEAFF	TGTGCCAGCAGCTCCCCAGAGGGCACTGAAGCTTTCTTT
-	-	TRBV19	TRBJ1-2	CASRFSGRLDGYTF	TGTGCCAGTAGGTTCTCGGGGAGGCTGGATGGCTACACCTTC